This T cell receptor beta chain emerged from a study of CD8 T cells in Susac syndrome. Study-level results: By the study's own acknowledgment, its TCR sequencing and HLA analysis included relatively few individuals. Susac-specific public clones found in total CD8+ repertoires numbered around 16, and those in CD8+ TEMRA repertoires numbered five.

Random hexamers served to reverse transcribe about 0.45 to 1 ug RNA. TCRdb processed the immunoSEQ multiplex PCR reads anew with MiXCR; each CDR3 protein has one entry. The table shows around 130,000 distinct CDR3 sequences, with about 95% occurring only once. In blood CD8+ and CD4+ T cells, TCR beta underwent sequencing. The CDR3 consists of 12 residues. Looked up from germline, CDR1 is SQVTM and CDR2 is ANQGSEA. Trimming stripped 6 bases from V and 8 bases from J, with 16 bases between. Regarding this clonotype: Its antigen is currently unknown.

The V gene is TRBV29-1, the J gene TRBJ1-2; the D gene is possibly TRBD1 (5 bases). The sequenced sample was CD8+ T cells from PBMCs. The sequence came from a human donor with Susac syndrome. Here the CDR3 reads CSVPGPAQGYTF. Here the CDR3 DNA reads TGCAGCGTCCCGGGGCCTGCTCAGGGCTACACCTTC.